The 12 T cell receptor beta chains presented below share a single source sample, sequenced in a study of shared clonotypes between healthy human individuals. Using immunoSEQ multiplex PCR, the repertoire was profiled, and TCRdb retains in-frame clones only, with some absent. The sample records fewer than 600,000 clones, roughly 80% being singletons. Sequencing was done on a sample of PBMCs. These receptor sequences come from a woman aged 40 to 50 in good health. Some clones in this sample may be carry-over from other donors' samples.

The CDR3 reads CASSLFGAENIQYF. CDR3 nucleotides: TGTGCCAGCAGCTTGTTCGGGGCAGAAAACATTCAGTACTTC. V usage is TRBV5-4 and J usage is TRBJ2-4, with D possibly called TRBD1 or TRBD2 (5 bases each). This CDR3 comprises 14 residues. Trimming took 1 base from V and 5 from J, leaving 10 bases between them. The germline gives CDR1 SGHNT, CDR2 YYREEE (reference sequence).

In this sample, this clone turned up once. The CDR3, as DNA: TGTGCCAGCAGCTCTATAGCGGGGGCCTACAATGAGCAGTTCTTC. Translated: CASSSIAGAYNEQFF. The chain is built from TRBV11-2 and TRBJ2-1, with 9 bases identical to TRBD2. Germline CDR1 is SGHAT and CDR2 is FQNNGV. CDR3 size: 15 residues. V shed 4 bases and J 2 bases; nucleotides not matched to a gene: 3. Full variable domain (rest looked up from reference TRBV11-2 and TRBJ2-1): EAGVAQSPRYKIIEKRQSVAFWCNPISGHATLYWYQQILGQGPKLLIQFQNNGVVDDSQLPKDRFSAERLKGVDSTLKIQPAKLEDSAVYLCASSSIAGAYNEQFFGPGTRLTVL.

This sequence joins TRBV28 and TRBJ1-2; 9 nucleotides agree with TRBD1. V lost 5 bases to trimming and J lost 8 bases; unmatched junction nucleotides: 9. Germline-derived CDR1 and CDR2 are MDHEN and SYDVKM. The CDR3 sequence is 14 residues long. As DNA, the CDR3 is TGTGCCAGCAGTCCGGGACAGGGTGTCGGAGGCTACACCTTC. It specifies CASSPGQGVGGYTF.

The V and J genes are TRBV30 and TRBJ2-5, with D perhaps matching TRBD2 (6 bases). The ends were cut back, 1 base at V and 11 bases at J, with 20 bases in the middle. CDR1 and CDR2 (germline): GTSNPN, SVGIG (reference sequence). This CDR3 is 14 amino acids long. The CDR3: CAWSEQILRRGQYF. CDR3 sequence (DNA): TGTGCCTGGAGTGAGCAGATCCTACGACGGGGGCAGTACTTC.

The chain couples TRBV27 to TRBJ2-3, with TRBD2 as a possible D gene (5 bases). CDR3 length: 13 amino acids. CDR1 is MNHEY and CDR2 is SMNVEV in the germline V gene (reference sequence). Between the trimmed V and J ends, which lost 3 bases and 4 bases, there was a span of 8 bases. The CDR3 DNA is TGTGCCAGCAGTTTCCCCGGGGCAGATACGCAGTATTTT. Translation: CASSFPGADTQYF.

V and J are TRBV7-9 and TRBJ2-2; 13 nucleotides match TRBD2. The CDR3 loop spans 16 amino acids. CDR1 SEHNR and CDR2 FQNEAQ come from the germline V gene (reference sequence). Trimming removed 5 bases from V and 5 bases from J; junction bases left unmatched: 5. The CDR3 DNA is TGTGCCAGCAGCCCCAGGACTAGCGGGAGTACCGGGGAGCTGTTTTTT. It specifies CASSPRTSGSTGELFF.

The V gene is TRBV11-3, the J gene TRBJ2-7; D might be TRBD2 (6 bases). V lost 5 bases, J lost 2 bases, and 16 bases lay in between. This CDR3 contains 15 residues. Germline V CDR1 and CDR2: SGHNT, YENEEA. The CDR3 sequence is CASSPRLGGTYEQYF. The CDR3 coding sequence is TGTGCCAGCAGCCCCCGGTTGGGGGGAACCTACGAGCAGTACTTC.

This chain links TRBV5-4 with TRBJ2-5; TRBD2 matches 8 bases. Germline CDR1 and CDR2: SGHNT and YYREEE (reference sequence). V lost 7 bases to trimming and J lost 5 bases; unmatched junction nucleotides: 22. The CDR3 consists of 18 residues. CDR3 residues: CASGGPSTASGPRETQYF. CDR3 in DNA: TGTGCCAGCGGGGGGCCCTCGACTGCTAGCGGGCCCCGGGAGACCCAGTACTTC.

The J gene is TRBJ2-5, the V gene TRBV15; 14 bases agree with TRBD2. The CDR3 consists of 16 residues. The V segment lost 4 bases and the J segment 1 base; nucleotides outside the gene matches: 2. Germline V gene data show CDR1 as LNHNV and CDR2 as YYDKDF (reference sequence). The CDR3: CATSIGLAGGQETQYF. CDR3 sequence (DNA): TGTGCCACCAGCATAGGACTAGCGGGAGGCCAAGAGACCCAGTACTTC.

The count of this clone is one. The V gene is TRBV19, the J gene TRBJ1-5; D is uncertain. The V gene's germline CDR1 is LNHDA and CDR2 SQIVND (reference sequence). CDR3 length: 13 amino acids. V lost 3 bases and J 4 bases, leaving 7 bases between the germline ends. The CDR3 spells CASSMVLNQPQHF. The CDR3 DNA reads TGTGCCAGTAGTATGGTACTGAATCAGCCCCAGCATTTT.

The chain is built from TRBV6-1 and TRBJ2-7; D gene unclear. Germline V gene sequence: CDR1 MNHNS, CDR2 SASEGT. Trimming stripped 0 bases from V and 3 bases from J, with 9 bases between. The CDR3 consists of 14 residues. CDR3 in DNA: TGTGCCAGCAGTGAAGCGCGACTGAGCTACGAGCAGTACTTC. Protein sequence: CASSEARLSYEQYF.

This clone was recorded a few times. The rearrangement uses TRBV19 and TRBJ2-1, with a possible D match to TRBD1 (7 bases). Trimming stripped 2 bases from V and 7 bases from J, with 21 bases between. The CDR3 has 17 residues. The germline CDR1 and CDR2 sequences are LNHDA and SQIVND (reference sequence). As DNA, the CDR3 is TGTGCCAGTAGTATATCCGGAGGGGGCGGTTTGGGGAATGAGCAGTTCTTC. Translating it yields CASSISGGGGLGNEQFF.